This TCR beta chain was sequenced in a study of Ad26.COV2.S vaccination and SARS-CoV-2 variants. Overall study results and limits: The study found higher spike-specific TCR breadth in vaccine than placebo recipients. It is possible that the TCR breadth and depth analyses underestimated the total T cell responses.

Repertoires were generated with immunoSEQ multiplex PCR, while TCRdb's copy carries only in-frame clones and drops some. The profile shows some 640,000 clones, about 90% of them singletons. Treatment defined: around 19 received Ad26.COV2.S at low or high dose, single or two shots; roughly 5 received placebo; per-sample allocation not given. At day 63 after the first vaccine or placebo injection, samples were drawn. Boston provided a donor who was an adult aged 18-55 years. Wuhan-strain SARS-CoV-2 spike was expressed by the Ad26 vector that made up the vaccine. Trimming removed 7 bases from V and 10 bases from J; junction bases left unmatched: 13. Looked up from germline, CDR1 is MNHEY and CDR2 is SMNVEV (reference sequence). This CDR3 has 16 residues. With respect to this clone: Its antigen is not known.

The V and J genes are TRBV27 and TRBJ1-6; 10 positions agree with TRBD1. The receptor comes from a person between 18 and 60 years old who received the Ad26.COV2.S COVID-19 vaccine or a placebo. The source was peripheral blood, collected in a trial of Ad26.COV2.S vaccine versus placebo. The CDR3 reads CASTQPAGQGNSPLHF. The CDR3 coding sequence is TGTGCCAGCACCCAACCCGCGGGACAGGGGAACTCACCCCTCCACTTT.